This T cell receptor beta chain comes out of a study of long-term antiretroviral therapy in people with HIV (dated by TCRdb to between 2021 and 2022). General notes on the study: The earliest samples were collected about a decade before the 2015 WHO recommendation for immediate ART, when ART was typically delayed until CD4 counts fell. About 40% of the 30 participants with HIV were female. No cross-contamination during QIAcube processing was seen in test extractions of a monoclonal T-cell line run alongside 33 polyclonal samples. Whether ART initiation and durable HIV suppression were associated with changes in peripheral blood TRB repertoire composition and diversity was tested in a retrospective serial study. A total of under 250 cryopreserved PBMC samples came from around 30 adults with confirmed HIV infection and were collected serially over a mean of approximately six years (range 1-12).

Points on this clone: Its antigen remains undetermined. Base qualities are not recorded, but no much larger clone differs from it by a single base.

Participants were included only if at least one PBMC sample before ART initiation and at least two post-ART samples were available. Every participant with HIV received treatment in the United States of America. Before DNA extraction, cryopreserved samples of roughly 0.85-10 million PBMC were thawed and washed. At the time of the earliest PBMC sample for each participant with HIV, ages ranged from about 23 to 60 years. PBMC samples were contributed by each participant from 1-4 timepoints before ART initiation and 2-8 timepoints after ART initiation, with a median of 7 samples. Serial HIV viral load, CD4+ T-cell count, ART history and demographic data were obtained for every participant. Genomic DNA was extracted from unsorted PBMC with a Qiagen kit on a QIAcube, with processing performed in batches of 12 samples. The immunoSEQ hsTCRB v3.0 assay was used at survey level resolution for TRB variable region sequencing. TRB sequencing targeted a depth of about 35,000-50,000 T-cell genomes per sample. An Illumina MiSeq with a v3 150-cycle kit was used to sequence the pooled TRB libraries. The original methods were these. Repertoire analysis was run in R within a reproducible Nextflow workflow that covered QC, data transformation and analysis. Custom analyses were implemented in LymphoSeq2, an R package for AIRR-Seq data exploration. A few samples yielding fewer than 5000 total TRB sequences were excluded, leaving 188 analyzed HIV repertoires. Of the roughly 180 retained HIV repertoires, approximately 57 were collected before and approximately 130 after ART initiation. Repertoires were downsampled to 5000 TRB nucleotide sequences, and summary statistics were averaged over 100 downsampling iterations. Only TRB sequences with CDR3 regions of at least seven amino acids were retained for analysis. A Shannon entropy-derived clonality score and the Gini coefficient were used to measure diversity. In repertoire networks, the top 5000 CDR3 amino acid sequences were linked whenever an edit distance of one separated two sequences. For TRB CDR3 amino acid sequences, antigen specificity groups and MHC restriction were predicted with GLIPH2. CDR3 amino acid sequences were matched against VDJdb and McPAS-TCR to flag known CMV, EBV, HIV or tissue antigen associations. Pre-ART, post-ART and control groups were compared with Wilcoxon signed-rank tests and Holm-Bonferroni correction. The clones in this table, taken by TCRdb from immuneACCESS, are in-frame only. Not every clone is retained; where verified, under half of the shortfall comes from an unresolved V gene, and the cause of the rest is unknown. V, J and clone size were drawn from that table, and D and trimming were deduced from the DNA. The sample table contains about 20,000 clones; only one count was recorded for about 86% of them. The ten largest clonotypes hold 4.6% of the sample.

V gives up 4 bases and J gives up 7 bases, and the segment between their germline ends measures 7 bases. Per the germline V gene, SQVTM is the CDR1 and ANQGSEA is the CDR2. The CDR3 holds 10 amino acids from the cysteine to the phenylalanine. Only CDR3 DNA remains: 30 bases, in frame from the first base. The research as a whole found: The repertoire was dominated across all time points by expanded TRB clones identified before ART initiation, although this dominance was seen to fluctuate and to decrease in many PLHIV after ART. Samples dated from the mid-2000s to the late 2010s, and the ART regimens used may be less effective than current ones. No data were available on ART adherence, viral resistance or therapy changes, limiting inferences about post-ART repertoire changes. Because pre-ART samples had limited cell numbers, unsorted PBMC were profiled rather than sorted CD4+ and CD8+ T cells. CDR3 length ranges in HIV repertoires were narrower than in controls, and network structure suggested an antigen-experienced repertoire with only a slight naive shift after ART. Starting ART was linked to a significant rise in TRB diversity, yet even after long-term ART the diversity remained significantly lower than in transplant donor controls. Owing to limited PBMC availability, only the TCR beta chain was sequenced, without alpha chain pairing.

Here the chain combines TRBV29-1 and TRBJ1-2; a tentative D match to TRBD1 spans 6 bases. Sequences were derived from unsorted PBMCs, sampled 1.3 years after starting antiretroviral therapy. The clonotype originates from a man aged 55 to 70 with HIV. The CDR3 corresponds to CSVAGVGYTF. The DNA sequence is as follows: TGCAGCGTTGCAGGGGTTGGCTACACCTTC.